Listed below are T cell receptor beta chains from one sample, sequenced in a study of T cells expressing NK-cell markers. TCRdb re-called the 5' RACE reads and shows each CDR3 protein once, DNA omitted. Its table lists some 110,000 distinct CDR3 sequences. Material: blood T cells: a sorted CD56 or NKG2C T cell subset, CD4+ or CD8+ T cells, or bulk PBMC T cells (not recorded which). The receptors were gathered from a woman between 18 and 75 years old in good health. Both conserved end residues are part of each CDR3.

TRBV19,TRBJ1-1,CASSPTGWTEAFF
TRBV20-1,TRBJ2-6,CSARGQYSGANVLTF
TRBV27,TRBJ2-7,CASSLWGVAYEQYF
TRBV7-2,TRBJ1-2,CASSPGGQGNRYGYTF
TRBV20-1,TRBJ2-7,CRSTGGGYEQYF
TRBV27,TRBJ2-3,CASSLQTTDTQYF
TRBV7-8,TRBJ2-2,CASSLAGGPTGELFF
TRBV6-1,TRBJ2-1,CASSRAQGSHNEQFF
TRBV4-3,TRBJ2-1,CASSQEGGLAGSNEQFF
TRBV4-1,TRBJ2-1,CASRPGPWGDEQFF
TRBV21-1,TRBJ1-4,CASSKDEGLGARAEKLFF
TRBV20-1,TRBJ1-2,CSARDRDYGYTF
TRBV28,TRBJ2-6,CASSSGGSSGANVLTF
TRBV12-3/TRBV12-4,TRBJ1-4,CASSFGEKLFF
TRBV11-2,TRBJ2-5,CASSPAGRSGTQYF
TRBV15,TRBJ1-4,CATSRSGATNEKLFF
TRBV7-2,TRBJ2-1,CASSLGNSEQFF
TRBV21-1,TRBJ2-1,CASSILGTGCLDNEQFF
TRBV4-3,TRBJ1-6,CASSQDQGKDSPLHF
TRBV3-1,TRBJ2-7,CASSQATGPYEQYF
TRBV5-1,TRBJ2-3,CASSQDPGLAGVLTDTQYF
TRBV7-2,TRBJ2-7,CASSSPDFPYEQYF
TRBV4-3,TRBJ2-2,CASSQDIGDSGELFF
TRBV13,TRBJ1-3,CASSLGGFEGNTIYF
TRBV6-2/TRBV6-3,TRBJ1-5,CASQGDRVQPQHF
TRBV24-1,TRBJ2-1,CATAGGSEQFF
TRBV10-1,TRBJ1-1,CASRDPNTEAFF
TRBV11-2,TRBJ2-2,CASSYGGTGELFF
TRBV10-2,TRBJ2-3,CASSGVQSTDTQYF
TRBV7-2,TRBJ2-1,CASSLPLGPFNEQFF
TRBV9,TRBJ2-4,CASSRGRDIQYF
TRBV4-3,TRBJ2-1,CASSQSTPRAGASAEQFF
TRBV5-6,TRBJ2-1,CASSLFGGAGNEQFF
TRBV5-6,TRBJ2-5,CASSLGLARQETQYF
TRBV6-5,TRBJ2-3,CASSSGEADTQYF
TRBV20-1,TRBJ2-7,CSARGLSGRPYEQYF
TRBV27,TRBJ2-1,CASSLGGLHNEQFF
TRBV6-1,TRBJ1-2,CASSPRAQRDGYTF
TRBV5-6,TRBJ1-1,CASSPWGAGTEAFF
TRBV12-3/TRBV12-4,TRBJ1-2,CASGGVATGDFGYGYTF
TRBV29-1,TRBJ1-1,CSVSGGLVGTEAFF
TRBV5-1,TRBJ1-1,CASSSGQGSPVNTEAFF
TRBV4-3,TRBJ2-2,CASSQDTSGRSGELFF